The rows below give T cell receptor beta chains drawn from one sample of a study of T cells in Graves' hyperthyroidism and ophthalmopathy. TCRdb called the multiplex PCR reads again in MiXCR, with one record for every CDR3 protein. The data contain 450,000 to 650,000 distinct CDR3 sequences, around 21% of them singletons. Specimen: blood. These receptors came from a man aged 18 to 30 with Graves' hyperthyroidism. Both conserved end residues are part of each CDR3. The D gene is left open where the match is weak. For some rows the clone size is stated as once, few or many, or as a class when expanded; others skip it.

D: -; length: 14; V: TRBV28; J: TRBJ2-5; size: -; CDR3: CASSYLGVQETQYF; DNA: TGTGCCAGCAGCTACCTAGGGGTCCAAGAGACCCAGTACTTC
D: TRBD1; length: 14; V: TRBV27; J: TRBJ2-7; size: many; CDR3: CASSLQTGWYEQYF; DNA: TGTGCCAGCAGTCTACAGACAGGGTGGTACGAGCAGTACTTC
D: TRBD2; length: 17; V: TRBV12-3/TRBV12-4; J: TRBJ2-5; size: few; CDR3: CASSSLAGGRYQETQYF; DNA: TGTGCCAGCAGTTCCCTAGCGGGGGGTCGGTACCAAGAGACCCAGTACTTC
D: -; length: 14; V: TRBV6-1; J: TRBJ1-2; size: -; CDR3: CASRTGRVRYGYTF; DNA: TGTGCCAGCAGAACAGGGCGTGTAAGATATGGCTACACCTTC
D: -; length: 14; V: TRBV28; J: TRBJ2-3; size: few; CDR3: CASSIADREDTQYF; DNA: TGTGCCAGCAGTATCGCGGACAGAGAAGATACGCAGTATTTT
D: TRBD2; length: 15; V: TRBV5-6; J: TRBJ2-5; size: many; CDR3: CASSTGLAGTETQYF; DNA: TGTGCCAGCAGCACTGGACTAGCGGGGACAGAGACCCAGTACTTC
D: TRBD2; length: 14; V: TRBV12-3/TRBV12-4; J: TRBJ2-1; size: -; CDR3: CASSKAGSYNEQFF; DNA: TGTGCCAGCAGCAAAGCGGGATCCTACAATGAGCAGTTCTTC
D: -; length: 15; V: TRBV18; J: TRBJ1-1; size: -; CDR3: CASSPKDSSNTEALF; DNA: TGTGCCAGCTCACCCAAAGACAGCTCTAACACTGAAGCTCTCTTT
D: -; length: 13; V: TRBV18; J: TRBJ2-7; size: many; CDR3: CASSPQETYEQYF; DNA: TGTGCCAGCTCACCACAGGAGACCTACGAGCAGTACTTC
D: TRBD2; length: 16; V: TRBV5-1; J: TRBJ2-5; size: many; CDR3: CASSLERAGPEETQYF; DNA: TGCGCCAGCAGCTTGGAACGAGCGGGGCCCGAAGAGACCCAGTACTTC
D: -; length: 13; V: TRBV12-3/TRBV12-4; J: TRBJ2-7; size: -; CDR3: CASKGDGFYEQYF; DNA: TGTGCCAGCAAAGGGGACGGGTTCTACGAGCAGTACTTC
D: -; length: 14; V: TRBV5-1; J: TRBJ1-1; size: many; CDR3: CASSLNGQMTEAFF; DNA: TGCGCCAGCAGCCTGAACGGACAGATGACTGAAGCTTTCTTT
D: TRBD1; length: 15; V: TRBV6-1; J: TRBJ2-7; size: many; CDR3: CASSEGLRGSYEQYF; DNA: TGTGCCAGCAGTGAAGGACTCAGGGGGTCCTACGAGCAGTACTTC
D: -; length: 13; V: TRBV14; J: TRBJ1-6; size: few; CDR3: CASSQFVVSPLHF; DNA: TGTGCCAGCAGCCAATTTGTGGTTTCACCCCTCCACTTT
D: -; length: 17; V: TRBV9; J: TRBJ1-3; size: many; CDR3: CASALSGQKDSGNTIYF; DNA: TGTGCCAGCGCTTTGTCCGGACAGAAGGACTCTGGAAACACCATATATTTT
D: -; length: 13; V: TRBV12-5; J: TRBJ2-5; size: -; CDR3: CASGWDSQETQYF; DNA: TGTGCTAGTGGTTGGGACTCACAAGAGACCCAGTACTTC
D: TRBD1; length: 15; V: TRBV3-1; J: TRBJ1-3; size: -; CDR3: CASRQTGGIGNTIYF; DNA: TGTGCCAGCAGACAAACAGGGGGGATAGGAAACACCATATATTTT
D: TRBD2; length: 16; V: TRBV6-5; J: TRBJ2-7; size: many; CDR3: CASSYPRGARRDLQYF; DNA: TGTGCCAGCAGTTACCCGCGGGGGGCGAGGCGCGATTTGCAGTACTTC
D: -; length: 12; V: TRBV20-1; J: TRBJ2-5; size: many; CDR3: CSAQGNQETQYF; DNA: TGCAGTGCCCAGGGGAACCAAGAGACCCAGTACTTC
D: -; length: 14; V: TRBV19; J: TRBJ2-7; size: -; CDR3: CASSIGLPIYEQYF; DNA: TGTGCCAGTAGTATTGGTCTACCGATCTACGAGCAGTACTTC
D: TRBD2; length: 15; V: TRBV12-3/TRBV12-4; J: TRBJ2-2; size: -; CDR3: CASRSRGRGTGELFF; DNA: TGTGCCAGCAGGTCCCGAGGGAGGGGCACCGGGGAGCTGTTTTTT
D: -; length: 17; V: TRBV28; J: TRBJ1-5; size: many; CDR3: CASSPDPGLRGNQPQHF; DNA: TGTGCCAGCAGTCCCGATCCCGGGCTTCGAGGCAATCAGCCCCAGCATTTT
D: -; length: 15; V: TRBV7-8; J: TRBJ2-5; size: few; CDR3: CASSLRRGTQETQYF; DNA: TGTGCCAGCAGCTTACGCCGGGGGACTCAAGAGACCCAGTACTTC
D: TRBD1; length: 14; V: TRBV28; J: TRBJ1-2; size: many; CDR3: CASSIDRQGEGYTF; DNA: TGTGCCAGCAGTATCGACCGACAGGGAGAAGGCTACACCTTC
D: -; length: 12; V: TRBV4-1; J: TRBJ2-2; size: few; CDR3: CAIRRDTGELFF; DNA: TGCGCCATTCGCCGGGACACCGGGGAGCTGTTTTTT
D: TRBD1; length: 15; V: TRBV7-8; J: TRBJ2-7; size: many; CDR3: CASSFGQGERYEQYF; DNA: TGTGCCAGCAGCTTCGGACAGGGGGAACGTTACGAGCAGTACTTC
D: -; length: 11; V: TRBV28; J: TRBJ1-1; size: -; CDR3: CASTKYREAFF; DNA: TGTGCCAGCACAAAGTACAGAGAAGCTTTCTTT
D: -; length: 13; V: TRBV15; J: TRBJ1-5; size: many; CDR3: CATSRAGFQPQHF; DNA: TGTGCCACCAGCAGAGCAGGGTTCCAGCCCCAGCATTTT
D: TRBD1; length: 14; V: TRBV10-3; J: TRBJ1-2; size: many; CDR3: CAISGDRDLDFYTF; DNA: TGTGCCATCAGTGGGGACAGGGATTTGGATTTCTACACCTTC
D: -; length: 15; V: TRBV6-1; J: TRBJ1-2; size: many; CDR3: CASSPIGQPNYGYTF; DNA: TGTGCCAGCAGTCCGATTGGGCAGCCTAACTATGGCTACACCTTC
D: -; length: 13; V: TRBV9; J: TRBJ2-5; size: -; CDR3: CASSVEGRETQYF; DNA: TGTGCCAGCAGCGTTGAGGGGAGGGAGACCCAGTACTTC
D: -; length: 14; V: TRBV6-2/TRBV6-3; J: TRBJ1-1; size: many; CDR3: CASSYAQLNTEAFF; DNA: TGTGCCAGCAGTTACGCACAACTGAACACTGAAGCTTTCTTT
D: TRBD2; length: 12; V: TRBV28; J: TRBJ2-7; size: few; CDR3: CASRRAGAEQYF; DNA: TGTGCCAGCAGGCGAGCGGGAGCCGAGCAGTACTTC
D: TRBD1; length: 15; V: TRBV15; J: TRBJ1-5; size: many; CDR3: CATTRQGDSNQPQHF; DNA: TGTGCCACCACCAGACAGGGTGATAGCAATCAGCCCCAGCATTTT
D: -; length: 17; V: TRBV7-8; J: TRBJ2-5; size: many; CDR3: CASSGTMIWQSQETQYF; DNA: TGTGCCAGCAGCGGCACTATGATTTGGCAGTCACAAGAGACCCAGTACTTC
D: -; length: 14; V: TRBV5-1; J: TRBJ2-6; size: -; CDR3: CASSPPSGVNVLTF; DNA: TGCGCCAGCAGCCCCCCCTCTGGGGTCAACGTCCTGACTTTC
D: TRBD1; length: 15; V: TRBV12-3/TRBV12-4; J: TRBJ1-2; size: -; CDR3: CASSYIGGSGYGYTF; DNA: TGTGCCAGCAGTTACATAGGGGGCAGTGGCTATGGCTACACCTTC
D: -; length: 14; V: TRBV6-1; J: TRBJ2-7; size: few; CDR3: CASSADRITYEQYF; DNA: TGTGCCAGCAGTGCCGACAGGATCACCTACGAGCAGTACTTC
D: -; length: 17; V: TRBV6-5; J: TRBJ2-7; size: -; CDR3: CASSYSSRAGAGYEQYF; DNA: TGTGCCAGCAGTTACTCATCCCGGGCAGGGGCAGGGTACGAGCAGTACTTC
D: -; length: 13; V: TRBV19; J: TRBJ2-2; size: many; CDR3: CATRAGNTGELFF; DNA: TGTGCCACCCGGGCCGGGAACACCGGGGAGCTGTTTTTT
D: TRBD1; length: 14; V: TRBV5-5; J: TRBJ2-7; size: many; CDR3: CASSFPGQSYEQYF; DNA: TGTGCCAGCAGCTTTCCGGGACAGAGCTACGAGCAGTACTTC
D: -; length: 14; V: TRBV28; J: TRBJ2-7; size: many; CDR3: CASSLYGEHYEQYF; DNA: TGTGCCAGCAGTTTATACGGGGAACACTACGAGCAGTACTTC
D: TRBD1; length: 13; V: TRBV11-2; J: TRBJ1-1; size: many; CDR3: CASSLERDRKAFF; DNA: TGTGCCAGCAGCTTAGAGAGGGACAGAAAAGCTTTCTTT
D: -; length: 14; V: TRBV20-1; J: TRBJ2-2; size: few; CDR3: CSARGRENTGELFF; DNA: TGCAGTGCTAGGGGCAGGGAAAACACCGGGGAGCTGTTTTTT
D: -; length: 14; V: TRBV10-3; J: TRBJ1-1; size: many; CDR3: CAISESVADTEAFF; DNA: TGTGCCATCAGTGAGTCGGTAGCTGACACTGAAGCTTTCTTT
D: TRBD1; length: 11; V: TRBV28; J: TRBJ1-2; size: many; CDR3: CASRPGQPYTF; DNA: TGTGCCAGCCGTCCGGGACAGCCCTACACCTTC
D: -; length: 14; V: TRBV5-1; J: TRBJ2-7; size: many; CDR3: CASSLVGASYEQYF; DNA: TGCGCCAGCAGCTTGGTAGGCGCCTCCTACGAGCAGTACTTC
D: -; length: 15; V: TRBV12-3/TRBV12-4; J: TRBJ1-5; size: -; CDR3: CASSFRDRSNQPQHF; DNA: TGTGCCAGCAGTTTCCGCGACAGAAGCAATCAGCCCCAGCATTTT
D: -; length: 15; V: TRBV5-1; J: TRBJ1-2; size: many; CDR3: CASSLVGGADYGYTF; DNA: TGCGCCAGCAGCTTGGTAGGGGGAGCAGACTATGGCTACACCTTC
D: TRBD1; length: 14; V: TRBV27; J: TRBJ2-2; size: -; CDR3: CASSRDSYTGELFF; DNA: TGTGCCAGCAGTCGGGACAGCTACACCGGGGAGCTGTTTTTT
D: -; length: 15; V: TRBV28; J: TRBJ1-1; size: many; CDR3: CASSFGAGENTEAFF; DNA: TGTGCCAGCAGTTTTGGGGCGGGGGAGAACACTGAAGCTTTCTTT
D: -; length: 13; V: TRBV7-8; J: TRBJ1-2; size: many; CDR3: CASSSSSSYGYTF; DNA: TGTGCCAGCAGCTCCTCCAGTTCCTATGGCTACACCTTC